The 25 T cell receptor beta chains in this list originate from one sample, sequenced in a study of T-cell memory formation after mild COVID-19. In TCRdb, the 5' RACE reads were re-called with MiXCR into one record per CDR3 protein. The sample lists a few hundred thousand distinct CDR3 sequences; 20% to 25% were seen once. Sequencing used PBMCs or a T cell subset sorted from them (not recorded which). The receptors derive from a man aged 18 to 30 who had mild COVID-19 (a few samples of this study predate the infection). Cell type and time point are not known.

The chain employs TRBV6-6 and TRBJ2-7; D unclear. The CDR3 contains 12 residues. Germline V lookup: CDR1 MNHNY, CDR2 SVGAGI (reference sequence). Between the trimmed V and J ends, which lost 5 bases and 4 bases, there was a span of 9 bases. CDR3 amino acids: CASSEAVYEQYV. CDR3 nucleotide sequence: TGTGCCAGCAGTGAGGCGGTTTACGAGCAGTACGTC.

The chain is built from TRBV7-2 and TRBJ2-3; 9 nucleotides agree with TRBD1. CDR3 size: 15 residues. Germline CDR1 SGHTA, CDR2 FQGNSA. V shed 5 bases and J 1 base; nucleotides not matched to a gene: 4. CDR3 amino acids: CASSRRQGGTDTQYF. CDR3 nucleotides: TGTGCCAGCAGCCGCCGACAGGGGGGCACAGATACGCAGTATTTT.

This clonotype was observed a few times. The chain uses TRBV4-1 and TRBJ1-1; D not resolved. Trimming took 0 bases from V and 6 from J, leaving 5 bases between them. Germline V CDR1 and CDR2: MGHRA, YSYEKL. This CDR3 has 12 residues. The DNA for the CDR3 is TGCGCCAGCAGCCAAGAGACGGCTGAAGCTTTCTTT. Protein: CASSQETAEAFF.

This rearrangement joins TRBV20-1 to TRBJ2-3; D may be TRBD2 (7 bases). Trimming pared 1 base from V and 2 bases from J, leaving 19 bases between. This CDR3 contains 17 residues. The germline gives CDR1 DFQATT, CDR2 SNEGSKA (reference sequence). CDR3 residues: CSARAPGRRGLTDTQYF. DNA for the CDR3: TGCAGTGCTAGAGCTCCCGGGCGGCGGGGGCTCACAGATACGCAGTATTTT.

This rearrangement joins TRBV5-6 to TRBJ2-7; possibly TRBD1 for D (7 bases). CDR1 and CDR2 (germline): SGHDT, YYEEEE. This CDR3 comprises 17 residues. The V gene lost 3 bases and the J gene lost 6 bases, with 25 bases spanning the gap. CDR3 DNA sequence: TGTGCCAGCAGCTCCCGGGGTGGCGGGGACAGCCCTATCGAGCAGTACTTC. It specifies CASSSRGGGDSPIEQYF. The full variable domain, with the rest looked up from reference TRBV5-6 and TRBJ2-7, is DAGVTQSPTHLIKTRGQQVTLRCSPKSGHDTVSWYQQALGQGPQFIFQYYEEEERQRGNFPDRFSGHQFPNYSSELNVNALLLGDSALYLCASSSRGGGDSPIEQYFGPGTRLTVT.

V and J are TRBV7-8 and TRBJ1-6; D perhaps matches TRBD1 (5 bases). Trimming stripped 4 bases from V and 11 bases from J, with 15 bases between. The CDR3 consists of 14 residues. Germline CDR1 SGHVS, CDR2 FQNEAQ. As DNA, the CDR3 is TGTGCCAGCAGCTCCTTTGGTCGGGGGGCACCCCTCCACTTT. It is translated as CASSSFGRGAPLHF.

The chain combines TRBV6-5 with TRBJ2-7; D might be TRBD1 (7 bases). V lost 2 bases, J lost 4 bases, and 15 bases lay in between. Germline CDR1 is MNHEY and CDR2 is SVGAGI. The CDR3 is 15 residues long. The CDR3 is CASSYGGGARYEQYF. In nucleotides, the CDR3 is TGTGCCAGCAGTTACGGAGGGGGCGCCAGGTACGAGCAGTACTTC.

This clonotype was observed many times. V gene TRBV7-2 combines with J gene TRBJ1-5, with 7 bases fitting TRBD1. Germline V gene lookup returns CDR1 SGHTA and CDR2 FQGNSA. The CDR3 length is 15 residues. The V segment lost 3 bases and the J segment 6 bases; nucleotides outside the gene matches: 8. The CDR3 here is CASSFSTTGVQPQHF. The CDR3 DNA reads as TGTGCCAGCAGCTTCTCGACAACAGGGGTTCAGCCCCAGCATTTT.

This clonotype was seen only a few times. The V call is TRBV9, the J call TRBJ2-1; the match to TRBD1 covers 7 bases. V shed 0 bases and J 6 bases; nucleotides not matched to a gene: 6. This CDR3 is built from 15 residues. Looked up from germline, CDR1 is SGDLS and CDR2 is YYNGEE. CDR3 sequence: CASSVDRGLGNEQFF. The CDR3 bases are TGTGCCAGCAGCGTAGACAGGGGTTTGGGCAATGAGCAGTTCTTC. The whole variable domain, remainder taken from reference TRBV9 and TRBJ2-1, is DSGVTQTPKHLITATGQRVTLRCSPRSGDLSVYWYQQSLDQGLQFLIQYYNGEERAKGNILERFSAQQFPDLHSELNLSSLELGDSALYFCASSVDRGLGNEQFFGPGTRLTVL.

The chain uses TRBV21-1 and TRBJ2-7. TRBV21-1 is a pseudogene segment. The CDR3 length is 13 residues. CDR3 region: CASSLTKDYEQYV. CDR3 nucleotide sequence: TGTGCCAGCAGCCTTACGAAGGATTACGAGCAGTACGTC.

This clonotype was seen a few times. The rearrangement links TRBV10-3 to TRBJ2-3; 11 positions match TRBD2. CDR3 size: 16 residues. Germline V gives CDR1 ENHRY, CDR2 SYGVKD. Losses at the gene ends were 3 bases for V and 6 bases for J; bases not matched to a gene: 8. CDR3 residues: CAISDSVAGGPDTQYF. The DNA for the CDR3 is TGTGCCATCAGTGATTCAGTAGCGGGGGGGCCGGATACGCAGTATTTT.

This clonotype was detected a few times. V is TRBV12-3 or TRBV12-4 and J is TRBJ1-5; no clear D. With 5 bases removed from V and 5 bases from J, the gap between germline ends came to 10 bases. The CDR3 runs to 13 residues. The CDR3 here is CASSNTFDQPQHF. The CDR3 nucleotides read TGTGCCAGCAGTAACACGTTCGATCAGCCCCAGCATTTT.

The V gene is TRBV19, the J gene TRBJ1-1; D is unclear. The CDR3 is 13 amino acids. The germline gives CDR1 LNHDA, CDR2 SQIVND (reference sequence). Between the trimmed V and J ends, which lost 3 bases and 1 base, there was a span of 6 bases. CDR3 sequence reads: CASSIRGNTEAFF. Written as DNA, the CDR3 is TGTGCCAGTAGTATCAGAGGGAACACTGAAGCTTTCTTT.

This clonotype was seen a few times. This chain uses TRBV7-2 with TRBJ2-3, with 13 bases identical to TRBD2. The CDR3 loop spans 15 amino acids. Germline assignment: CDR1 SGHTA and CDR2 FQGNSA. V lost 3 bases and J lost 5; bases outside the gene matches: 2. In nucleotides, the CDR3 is TGTGCCAGCAGCTTGACTAGCGGGGGGTTAGATACGCAGTATTTT. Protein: CASSLTSGGLDTQYF.

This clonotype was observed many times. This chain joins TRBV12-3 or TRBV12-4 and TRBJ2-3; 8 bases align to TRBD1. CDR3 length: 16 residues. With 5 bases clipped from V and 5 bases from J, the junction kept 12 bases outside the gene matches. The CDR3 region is CASSPPRQGTGDTQYF. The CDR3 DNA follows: TGTGCCAGCAGTCCCCCGCGACAGGGGACTGGAGATACGCAGTATTTT.

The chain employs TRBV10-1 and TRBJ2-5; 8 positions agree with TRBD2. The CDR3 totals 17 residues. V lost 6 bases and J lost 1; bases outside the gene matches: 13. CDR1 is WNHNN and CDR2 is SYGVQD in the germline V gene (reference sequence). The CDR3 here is CASSQRGLAGLQETQYF. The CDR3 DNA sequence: TGCGCCAGCAGCCAAAGGGGGTTAGCGGGGCTCCAAGAGACCCAGTACTTC.

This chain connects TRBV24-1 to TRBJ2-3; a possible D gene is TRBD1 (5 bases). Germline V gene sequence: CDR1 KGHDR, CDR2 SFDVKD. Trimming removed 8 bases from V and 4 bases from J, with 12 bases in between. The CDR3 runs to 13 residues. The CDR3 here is CATIRQSADTQYF. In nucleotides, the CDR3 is TGTGCCACCATCCGACAGAGCGCAGATACGCAGTATTTT.

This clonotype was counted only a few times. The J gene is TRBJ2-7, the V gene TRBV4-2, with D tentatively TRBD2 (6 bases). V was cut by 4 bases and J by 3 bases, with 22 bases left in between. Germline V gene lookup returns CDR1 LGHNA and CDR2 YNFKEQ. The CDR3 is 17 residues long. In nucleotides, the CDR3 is TGTGCCAGCAGCCCGGACGGGCGGGGCGCGAATCTCTACGAGCAGTACTTC. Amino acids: CASSPDGRGANLYEQYF.

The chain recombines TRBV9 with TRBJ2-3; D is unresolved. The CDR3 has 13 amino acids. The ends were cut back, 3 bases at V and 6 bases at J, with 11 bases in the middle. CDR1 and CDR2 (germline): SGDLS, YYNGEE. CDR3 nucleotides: TGTGCCAGCAGCGACTCGGCCCTTGATACGCAGTATTTT. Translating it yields CASSDSALDTQYF.

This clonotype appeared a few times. In nucleotides, the CDR3 is TGTGCCAGCAGCCCAAAAACTAGTGCCTGGGAGACCCAGTACTTC. Amino acids: CASSPKTSAWETQYF. The chain couples TRBV3-1 to TRBJ2-5; D possibly corresponds to TRBD2 (5 bases). The CDR3 totals 15 residues. CDR1 LGHDT and CDR2 YNNKEL come from the germline V gene (reference sequence). V lost 4 bases and J 5 bases, leaving 17 bases between the germline ends.

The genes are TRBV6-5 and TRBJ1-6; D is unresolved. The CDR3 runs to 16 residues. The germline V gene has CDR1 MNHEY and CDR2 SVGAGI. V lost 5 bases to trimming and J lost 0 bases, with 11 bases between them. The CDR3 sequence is CASSETYGSYNSPLHF. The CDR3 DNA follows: TGTGCCAGCAGTGAGACCTATGGCTCCTATAATTCACCCCTCCACTTT.

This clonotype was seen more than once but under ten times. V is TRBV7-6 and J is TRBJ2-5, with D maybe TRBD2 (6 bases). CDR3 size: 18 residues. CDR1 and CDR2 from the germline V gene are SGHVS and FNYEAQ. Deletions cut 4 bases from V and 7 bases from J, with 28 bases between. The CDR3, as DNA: TGTGCCAGCAGCTACCCAAAAGGTGGCGGGACCCCCCTTTCGACCCAGTACTTC. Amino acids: CASSYPKGGGTPLSTQYF.

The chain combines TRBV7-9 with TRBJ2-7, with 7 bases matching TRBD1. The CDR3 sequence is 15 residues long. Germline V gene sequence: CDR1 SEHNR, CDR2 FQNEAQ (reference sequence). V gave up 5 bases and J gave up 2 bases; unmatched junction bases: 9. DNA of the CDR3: TGTGCCAGCAGCCCCCCGGACAGGCGAACCTACGAGCAGTACTTC. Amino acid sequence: CASSPPDRRTYEQYF.

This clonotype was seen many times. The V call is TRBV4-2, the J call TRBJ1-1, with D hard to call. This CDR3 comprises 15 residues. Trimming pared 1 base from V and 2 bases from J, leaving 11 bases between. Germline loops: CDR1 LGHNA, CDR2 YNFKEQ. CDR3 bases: TGTGCCAGCAGCCAAGTGTCCCCTTTTAACACTGAAGCTTTCTTT. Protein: CASSQVSPFNTEAFF.

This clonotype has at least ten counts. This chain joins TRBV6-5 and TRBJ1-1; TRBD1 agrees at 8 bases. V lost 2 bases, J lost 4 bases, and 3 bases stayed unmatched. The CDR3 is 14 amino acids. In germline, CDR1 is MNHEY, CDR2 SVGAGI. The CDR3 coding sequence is TGTGCCAGCAGTTACGGGCAGGGGGCCACTGAAGCTTTCTTT. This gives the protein CASSYGQGATEAFF.